This T cell receptor beta chain was recorded in a study of metastatic and nonmetastatic thyroid tumors. Study information: Repertoire comparison spanned blood and tumor or nodule tissue of malignant and benign thyroid patients.

Germline values: CDR1 MNHEY, CDR2 SMNVEV (reference sequence). The germline V and J ends were trimmed by 5 bases and 1 base, with 13 bases remaining between them. The CDR3 runs 15 residues. This clone has at least ten counts. The antigen remains undetermined. Original handling: The study's classifier, a distant-metastasis tool for papillary thyroid cancer, was built using CDR3 differences across clinicopathological groups. TCRdb re-called the PCR reads with MiXCR. For this entry, the V and J calls and clone size follow TCRdb and not the study's own pipeline. The table shows fewer than 40,000 clones, with approximately 16% occurring only once. Patients were all untreated before their thyroid surgery. Study-level points and caveats: Across blood and tumor, TCR beta diversity in malignant thyroid tumors was reportedly significantly higher than in benign nodules.

The chain uses TRBV27 and TRBJ2-3; no clear D. The sequencing input was blood. The clonotype was recovered from a female donor with papillary thyroid cancer or a benign thyroid nodule (not recorded which). Some clones in this sample may be carry-over from other donors' samples. The CDR3 nucleotides are TGTGCCAGCAGTGCCATAACGCTCGGCACAGATACGCAGTATTTT. Encoded protein: CASSAITLGTDTQYF.